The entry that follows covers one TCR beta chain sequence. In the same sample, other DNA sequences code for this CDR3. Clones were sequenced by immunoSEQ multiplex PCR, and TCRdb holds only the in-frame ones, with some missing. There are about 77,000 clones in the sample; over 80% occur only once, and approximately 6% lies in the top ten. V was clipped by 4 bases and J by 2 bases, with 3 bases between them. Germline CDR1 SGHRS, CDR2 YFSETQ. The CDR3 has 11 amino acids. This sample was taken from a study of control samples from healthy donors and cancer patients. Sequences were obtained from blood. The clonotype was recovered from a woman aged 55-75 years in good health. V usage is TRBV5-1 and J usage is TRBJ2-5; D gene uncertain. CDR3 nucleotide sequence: TGCGCCAGCAGCGAGCAAGAGACCCAGTACTTC. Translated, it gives CASSEQETQYF. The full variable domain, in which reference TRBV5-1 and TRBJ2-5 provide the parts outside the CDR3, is KAGVTQTPRYLIKTRGQQVTLSCSPISGHRSVSWYQQTPGQGLQFLFEYFSETQRNKGNFPGRFSGRQFSNSRSEMNVSTLELGDSALYLCASSEQETQYFGPGTRLLVL.